This T cell receptor (beta chain) was recovered during a study of beta chain features in type 1 diabetes (dated by TCRdb to the late 2010s). With respect to the entire study: Mean age, gender distribution, total cell number and subset yield were not different between patients and healthy donors. In the study, recently diagnosed type 1 diabetes patients and matched healthy donors were compared on the TCRB repertoires of their sorted circulating CD4+ T cell subsets. Naive and central memory subsets were obtained from all 28 donors, but regulatory and stem cell-like memory subsets were isolated from only 8 patients and roughly 8 healthy donors. A total of 90 million to 130 million sorted cells were examined across all samples, and a strong correlation was observed between cell number per subset and RNA yield.

As to this clone: Its antigen is unknown. Nothing much larger sits one base from this clone, and base qualities are not available.

The V end loses 0 bases and the J end loses 7 bases, and a stretch of 8 bases separates them. Counted from cysteine to phenylalanine, this CDR3 has 13 amino acids. Kept here is only the CDR3 DNA, which spans 39 bases and is read in frame from base 1. Reading the germline V gene (reference sequence) gives CDR1 SGHNT and CDR2 YYREEE. Results the study describes overall, beyond this receptor: Shorter templates might be favored by PCR, yet because patient and control samples were amplified and corrected together, any such skew would affect both groups equally. Type 1 diabetes patients showed a moderate but significant shortening of TCRB CDR3 length in all four CD4+ subsets. Sequencing cDNA rather than genomic DNA could over-represent highly expressing activated cells, although activation and CD3 levels did not differ between groups. Naive, central memory and regulatory TCRB repertoires appeared to be more alike among patients than among healthy donors. Patients with type 1 diabetes made fewer insertions and deleted more nucleotides at VDJ recombination sites, implying thymic rearrangement abnormalities. Because the HLA sub-analyses included only small numbers of individuals, any influence of HLA type on TCRB rearrangement was left unresolved.

Each donor gave one peripheral blood draw, about 100 mL on average, collected into heparinised tubes. Naive, central memory, regulatory and stem cell-like memory CD4+ T cells were sorted on a BD FACSAria II using a panel including CD45RO, CCR7, CD25, CD127, CD95 and CD27. Every sorted population had a purity above 95%. PBMCs were isolated right away by Lymphoprep density gradient centrifugation and were stained directly, without culture. Samples were stained and sorted in pairs, with one healthy donor and one patient per experiment, so that batch effects were minimized. All of the isolated RNA was reverse transcribed with the High Capacity cDNA Reverse Transcription Kit, so expressed TCRB transcripts were sequenced. Naive, central memory and regulatory T cell samples underwent deep immunoSEQ sequencing, averaging approximately 3.5 million total reads per sample. Sorted cells were lysed in RLT buffer and RNA was extracted with DNase-treated RNeasy Micro or Mini kits, depending on cell number. Each cell subset was processed separately to prevent cross-contamination, with patient and healthy donor samples processed together. The immunoSEQ multiplex PCR was used to amplify TCRB sequences from cDNA, yielding 87-bp fragments that span the CDR3 region. Sequencing of the amplicons was done on the Illumina HiSeq platform. The published analysis was carried out like this. Synthetic template baselines were used to correct PCR bias computationally, reads within Hamming distance 2 were collapsed, and singletons that could not be merged were discarded. Reads were aligned against IMGT to assign V, D and J genes, CDR3 length and insertions or deletions at six rearrangement sites. Clonotype counts were normalized to sorted cell number within each subset before computing true diversity and Gini coefficients with the tcR R package. Repertoire sharing was quantified using the overlap coefficient calculated on TCRB nucleotide sequences. The immuneACCESS repertoire file appears here via TCRdb, limited to in-frame rearrangements. These files lack a portion of the clones; in checked studies, under half of the deficit traces to unresolved V genes, and the cause of the others is not known. The V and J calls and clone size come from that table; D and trimming were worked out from the DNA. Within this sample are about 240,000 clones, with 25% to 30% of them counted one time only. The ten biggest clones cover 3% to 4% of the sample.

Sequenced sample: central memory CD4+ T cells from blood. The sequence is built from TRBV5-4 and TRBJ2-1, with TRBD1 tentatively as D gene (6 bases match). This TCR was sampled from a man aged 30-40 years in good health. The CDR3 protein sequence reads: CASSLGQGNEQFF. The DNA reads as follows: TGTGCCAGCAGCTTGGGGCAGGGGAATGAGCAGTTCTTC.